This TCR beta chain was sequenced for a study of blood T cell repertoires in COVID-19 (TCRdb year 2020). Regarding the complete study: Samples from collaborators originated in the United States, Italy and Spain and spanned both the acute and convalescent phases of COVID-19. The material from the prospective study consisted of cDNA or gDNA derived from T cells, B-cell-depleted T cells, or PBMCs. Subjects who had been exposed to COVID-19, were actively infected with it, or had recovered from it provided the deeply sampled blood TCRbeta repertoires that made up the dataset. A freely available public database, intended as a resource for researchers studying the immune response to SARS-CoV-2, is where the repertoires were released. Samples were obtained from the ongoing ImmuneRACE study (first 160 participants) and from about 1,300 subjects provided by 6 global collaborators. Sample metadata almost always included a de-identified subject ID, COVID-19 status, age in years and sex. Where available, HLA class I and class II types were taken from metadata supplied by the sample provider and were not determined by assay-based typing. What the research found in general, with its limitations: Clinical and demographic metadata were provided uncurated, with the amount varying by source and participant.

Each collaborating institution followed its own protocols to collect whole blood in K2EDTA tubes. Collaborator samples were shipped for TCRbeta analysis as frozen whole blood, isolated PBMCs, or DNA extracted from either sample type. TCRbeta CDR3 regions were amplified from genomic DNA using the immunoSEQ Assay, a bias-controlled multiplex PCR. As for the original processing: Within the assay, amplification of reference gene primers was used to estimate how many nucleated cells each sample contained. Sequence reads were collapsed and filtered to measure the absolute abundance of every unique TCRbeta CDR3 rearrangement. For each sample, productive Simpson clonality was calculated as the square root of Simpson's diversity index across productive rearrangements. The source is immuneACCESS, and TCRdb retained only in-frame sequences with V and J called. Part of the clones is not carried over; for the studies checked, unresolved V genes explain less than half of this, and the remainder is unexplained. For V, J and clone size, that table is used; D and trimming come from the DNA. Recorded for this sample are roughly 250,000 clones; approximately 86% of them occurred a single time. The ten largest clones take up around 0.8% of the sample.

The CDR3 numbers 15 residues from cysteine through phenylalanine. Of all the DNA, just the CDR3 is kept, 45 bases in frame from base 1. Germline trimming amounts to 1 base on V and 4 bases on J, with 5 as the count of junction bases outside the gene matches. The CDR1 and CDR2 encoded by the germline V gene (reference sequence) are LGHDT and YNNKEL. On this clone: Which antigen it targets is not known. Per-nucleotide qualities are absent, and no much larger clonotype sits a single base away.

The TCR comes from a woman between 25 and 40 years old with acute or convalescent COVID-19. The chain uses TRBV3-1 (or the pseudogene TRBV3-2) and TRBJ2-7, with 9 central nucleotides matching TRBD2. Sequences were obtained from peripheral blood. The nucleotide sequence is TGTGCCAGCAGCCAAGGGGCTAGCGGGGATTACGAGCAGTACTTC. It translates as CASSQGASGDYEQYF.